One and the same sample provided the 18 T cell receptor beta chains below, sequenced in a study of Ad26.COV2.S vaccination and SARS-CoV-2 variants. The treatment: roughly 19 received Ad26.COV2.S at low or high dose, single or two shots; several received placebo; per-sample allocation not given. Day 63 after the first vaccine or placebo injection was the time point for sampling. Data came from immunoSEQ multiplex PCR; TCRdb stores just in-frame clones and leaves some out. The table records roughly 410,000 clones, 80% to 90% of them present only once. This specimen consisted of peripheral blood, obtained in a trial of Ad26.COV2.S vaccine versus placebo. These receptors came from a person between 18 and 59 years old who received the Ad26.COV2.S COVID-19 vaccine or a placebo.

This CDR3 is CASSHLNDGGYTF. The DNA of the CDR3 is TGCGCCAGCAGCCACTTAAACGACGGGGGCTACACCTTC. The chain combines TRBV4-1 with TRBJ1-2, with D uncertain. This CDR3 has 13 residues. The V end was cut by 3 bases, the J end by 8 bases, with 13 bases between. Germline lookup yields CDR1 MGHRA and CDR2 YSYEKL.

The chain has TRBV5-4 and TRBJ2-5; weak D call: TRBD1 (6 bases). The CDR3 spans 15 residues. Germline-derived CDR1 and CDR2 are SGHNT and YYREEE (reference sequence). V was shortened by 2 bases and J by 3 bases, with 14 bases between the two germline ends. The CDR3: CASSFTGWAEETQYF. The CDR3 DNA is TGTGCCAGCAGCTTCACAGGGTGGGCAGAAGAGACCCAGTACTTC.

The rearrangement joins TRBV11-3 to TRBJ2-2, with 7 positions matching TRBD2. CDR1 and CDR2 from the germline V gene are SGHNT and YENEEA. This CDR3 region has 18 residues. V shed 3 bases and J 1 base; nucleotides not matched to a gene: 11. The CDR3 DNA reads TGTGCCAGCAGCTTTTGGGGACTACAAAAGTTGAACACCGGGGAGCTGTTTTTT. Translating it yields CASSFWGLQKLNTGELFF.

This clone was seen only a few times. This chain links TRBV29-1 with TRBJ2-1, with 13 bases that match TRBD2. The CDR3 contains 16 residues. CDR1 is SQVTM and CDR2 is ANQGSEA in the germline V gene. The trim removed 6 bases at V and 0 bases at J, leaving 5 bases unmatched. The chain's CDR3 is CSVTSGGASSYNEQFF. In DNA, the CDR3 is TGCAGCGTCACTAGCGGGGGGGCGAGCTCCTACAATGAGCAGTTCTTC.

This clone was detected only once. CDR3 nucleotides: TGCGCCAGCAGCCAAGGTAAGGGCAGAAACACTGAAGCTTTCTTT. As protein: CASSQGKGRNTEAFF. The chain is built from TRBV4-3 and TRBJ1-1; D gene unclear. Germline V CDR1 and CDR2: LGHNA, YSLEER. The CDR3 has 15 residues. V was clipped by 1 base and J by 2 bases, with 11 bases between them.

This chain uses TRBV7-9 with TRBJ2-2, with TRBD1 as a possible D gene (7 bases). CDR1 SEHNR and CDR2 FQNEAQ come from the germline V gene (reference sequence). The length of the CDR3 is 15 residues. Trimming removed 3 bases from V and 6 bases from J, with 14 bases in between. CDR3 sequence reads: CASSLGQGGAGELFF. DNA for the CDR3: TGTGCCAGCAGCTTGGGGCAGGGGGGCGCCGGGGAGCTGTTTTTT.

The chain links TRBV6-5 to TRBJ1-3; perhaps TRBD1 as D (6 bases). The CDR3 totals 15 residues. Germline assignment: CDR1 MNHEY and CDR2 SVGAGI. The V and J ends lost 7 bases and 0 bases respectively, with 13 bases between them. CDR3 sequence (DNA): TGTGCCAGCACCACGGGGGGGGCCTCTGGAAACACCATATATTTT. The encoded protein is CASTTGGASGNTIYF.

The gene calls are TRBV27 and TRBJ2-5, with D perhaps given as TRBD1 or TRBD2 (6 bases each). Trimming took off 6 bases at V and 5 bases at J, with 16 bases between the two ends. This CDR3 contains 14 residues. Germline V lookup: CDR1 MNHEY, CDR2 SMNVEV (reference sequence). The CDR3, as DNA: TGTGCCAGCAGGTCCGGGGGCGCGGCTGAGACCCAGTACTTC. It specifies CASRSGGAAETQYF.

To note about this clone: A read error may account for a junction end that differs from germline. The rearrangement joins TRBV7-2 to TRBJ1-1; 7 bases match TRBD1. The germline CDR1 and CDR2 sequences are SGHTA and FQGNSA. The CDR3 is 15 amino acids. In DNA form, the CDR3 reads TGTGCCAGCAGCTCCAGGGGGGGTAAGAACGCTGAAGCTTTCTTT. The encoded protein is CASSSRGGKNAEAFF.

This clone is a singleton in its sample. The CDR3 DNA reads as TGTGCCAGCGGCCCGGGACAGGGTCGGGGAGATACGCAGTATTTT. Translating gives CASGPGQGRGDTQYF. This chain uses TRBV2 with TRBJ2-3, with TRBD1 matching 9 bases. Germline V gene data show CDR1 as SNHLY and CDR2 as FYNNEI. The CDR3 consists of 15 residues. Trimming cost V 8 bases and J 5 bases; bases outside gene matches: 11.

This clone was picked up one time. The J gene is TRBJ2-6, the V gene TRBV6-2 or TRBV6-3; possibly TRBD1 for D (6 bases). Deletions cut 4 bases from V and 0 bases from J, with 19 bases between. The germline V gene has CDR1 MNHEY and CDR2 SVGEGT. The CDR3 is 19 amino acids. CDR3 protein: CASSSFPGTYHSGANVLTF. In nucleotides, the CDR3 is TGTGCCAGCAGTTCCTTTCCCGGGACATATCACTCTGGGGCCAACGTCCTGACTTTC.

The genes are TRBV27 and TRBJ1-2; D remains unclear. With 3 bases removed from V and 7 bases from J, the gap between germline ends came to 12 bases. Per germline, CDR1 MNHEY and CDR2 SMNVEV (reference sequence). The CDR3 extends over 13 amino acids. As DNA, the CDR3 is TGTGCCAGCAGTTTCCAACCGGACGGTGGCTACACCTTC. It is translated as CASSFQPDGGYTF.

There are a few counts of this clone. The chain joins TRBV5-5 to TRBJ2-2, with a possible D match to TRBD2 (5 bases). The CDR3 contains 17 residues. V lost 1 base to trimming and J lost 1 base, with 14 bases between them. Germline CDR1 reads SGHKS; CDR2 reads YYEKEE (reference sequence). CDR3 nucleotides: TGTGCCAGCAGCTTGCGGAGGCAACCAGAGAACACCGGGGAGCTGTTTTTT. Its translation: CASSLRRQPENTGELFF.

This chain links TRBV7-9 with TRBJ2-3; D may be TRBD1 (5 bases). Germline loops: CDR1 SEHNR, CDR2 FQNEAQ (reference sequence). V gave up 0 bases and J gave up 5 bases, with 6 bases separating them. The CDR3 is made up of 13 amino acids. CDR3 protein: CASSLAGVDTQYF. The CDR3 DNA reads TGTGCCAGCAGCTTAGCAGGGGTAGATACGCAGTATTTT.

The chain has TRBV29-1 and TRBJ2-7; D unclear. V was cut by 0 bases and J by 6 bases, with 6 bases left in between. Per the germline V gene, CDR1 is SQVTM and CDR2 is ANQGSEA. The CDR3 is 11 residues long. CDR3 loop: CSVEDPGEQYF. Written as DNA, the CDR3 is TGCAGCGTTGAAGACCCCGGCGAGCAGTACTTC.

CDR3 in amino acids: CASSPENRKEETQYF. CDR3 in DNA: TGTGCCAGCAGCCCCGAAAATAGGAAAGAAGAGACCCAGTACTTC. V gene TRBV7-9 combines with J gene TRBJ2-5; no clear D gene. The length of the CDR3 is 15 residues. Per the germline V gene, CDR1 is SEHNR and CDR2 is FQNEAQ (reference sequence). Trimming shortened V by 5 bases and J by 3 bases, and 16 bases separated the two germline ends.

The CDR3 reads CASTSHSPLHF. In DNA, the CDR3 is TGTGCCAGCACTTCTCATTCACCCCTCCACTTT. This rearrangement joins TRBV11-3 to TRBJ1-6; no reliable D call. The CDR3 runs 11 residues. The V gene's germline CDR1 is SGHNT and CDR2 YENEEA. The V end lost 7 bases, the J end lost 8 bases, and 6 bases lay between the germline ends.

The genes are TRBV4-1 and TRBJ1-2; TRBD1 matches at 10 bases. Germline V gives CDR1 MGHRA, CDR2 YSYEKL. V was clipped by 1 base and J by 3 bases; unmatched bases: 5. This CDR3 has 16 amino acids. CDR3 DNA: TGCGCCAGCAGCCAAGGTCGACAGGGGGCTTACTATGGCTACACCTTC. Its protein product is CASSQGRQGAYYGYTF.